This T cell receptor beta chain was sequenced during a study of OX40 agonist ivuxolimab in advanced cancers. Study-wide context: Prior anti-PD-1, anti-PD-L1 or anti-CTLA-4 therapy was allowed; over 30% had some.

The method was immunoSEQ multiplex PCR; TCRdb's version includes in-frame clones alone and lacks a portion of them. This sample yields tens of thousands of clones, of which around nine tenths are seen a single time; 6.9% belongs to the top ten. Source: CD4+ or CD8+ T cells sorted from blood, taken in a trial of the OX40 agonist ivuxolimab. This clonotype was obtained from an adult with an advanced solid tumor such as melanoma, head and neck, liver or kidney cancer.

CDR3 in amino acids: CASSPSTSGSFYEQYF. CDR3 nucleotides: TGTGCCAGCAGTCCCTCGACTAGCGGGAGCTTCTACGAGCAGTACTTC. This rearrangement joins TRBV28 to TRBJ2-7; 12 nucleotides agree with TRBD2. Trimming cost V 5 bases and J 3 bases; bases outside gene matches: 8. The germline CDR1 and CDR2 sequences are MDHEN and SYDVKM. The CDR3 runs to 16 residues.